This T cell receptor beta chain appears in the sequencing data of a study of blood T cells in healthy people across ages. Study-level points and caveats: It was held that diversity estimates obtained from one million T cells represented underestimates. Since the PBMCs were unsorted, naive and antigen-experienced cells could not be conclusively compared.

This clonotype came up a few times. Its antigen remains unknown. Primers used in a second PCR of roughly 6 to 11 cycles were a sample-barcoded 5' primer and a J-beta primer mix. Template switching added a 12-random-nucleotide identifier to every cDNA molecule. TCRdb reprocessed the 5' RACE reads via MiXCR and lists one record per CDR3 protein. The repertoire holds around 1,000,000 distinct CDR3 sequences, 25% seen once, with around 0.7% in the top ten. Per the germline V gene, CDR1 is SGHRS and CDR2 is YFSETQ. Trimming shortened V by 3 bases and J by 9 bases, and 13 bases separated the two germline ends. The CDR3 sequence is 14 residues long. In addition, the sample was reused for a study of T cells of mothers and their children. That investigation notes: The output of TCR recombination is shaped by thymic selection similarly in related and unrelated pairs.

The chain combines TRBV5-1 with TRBJ1-6; D might be TRBD1 (5 bases). This receptor was identified in a girl between 2 and 10 years old in good health. Material for sequencing was blood. Written as DNA, the CDR3 is TGCGCCAGCAGCTCCGGGGACGTCGGTTCACCCCTCCACTTT. Its translation is CASSSGDVGSPLHF.